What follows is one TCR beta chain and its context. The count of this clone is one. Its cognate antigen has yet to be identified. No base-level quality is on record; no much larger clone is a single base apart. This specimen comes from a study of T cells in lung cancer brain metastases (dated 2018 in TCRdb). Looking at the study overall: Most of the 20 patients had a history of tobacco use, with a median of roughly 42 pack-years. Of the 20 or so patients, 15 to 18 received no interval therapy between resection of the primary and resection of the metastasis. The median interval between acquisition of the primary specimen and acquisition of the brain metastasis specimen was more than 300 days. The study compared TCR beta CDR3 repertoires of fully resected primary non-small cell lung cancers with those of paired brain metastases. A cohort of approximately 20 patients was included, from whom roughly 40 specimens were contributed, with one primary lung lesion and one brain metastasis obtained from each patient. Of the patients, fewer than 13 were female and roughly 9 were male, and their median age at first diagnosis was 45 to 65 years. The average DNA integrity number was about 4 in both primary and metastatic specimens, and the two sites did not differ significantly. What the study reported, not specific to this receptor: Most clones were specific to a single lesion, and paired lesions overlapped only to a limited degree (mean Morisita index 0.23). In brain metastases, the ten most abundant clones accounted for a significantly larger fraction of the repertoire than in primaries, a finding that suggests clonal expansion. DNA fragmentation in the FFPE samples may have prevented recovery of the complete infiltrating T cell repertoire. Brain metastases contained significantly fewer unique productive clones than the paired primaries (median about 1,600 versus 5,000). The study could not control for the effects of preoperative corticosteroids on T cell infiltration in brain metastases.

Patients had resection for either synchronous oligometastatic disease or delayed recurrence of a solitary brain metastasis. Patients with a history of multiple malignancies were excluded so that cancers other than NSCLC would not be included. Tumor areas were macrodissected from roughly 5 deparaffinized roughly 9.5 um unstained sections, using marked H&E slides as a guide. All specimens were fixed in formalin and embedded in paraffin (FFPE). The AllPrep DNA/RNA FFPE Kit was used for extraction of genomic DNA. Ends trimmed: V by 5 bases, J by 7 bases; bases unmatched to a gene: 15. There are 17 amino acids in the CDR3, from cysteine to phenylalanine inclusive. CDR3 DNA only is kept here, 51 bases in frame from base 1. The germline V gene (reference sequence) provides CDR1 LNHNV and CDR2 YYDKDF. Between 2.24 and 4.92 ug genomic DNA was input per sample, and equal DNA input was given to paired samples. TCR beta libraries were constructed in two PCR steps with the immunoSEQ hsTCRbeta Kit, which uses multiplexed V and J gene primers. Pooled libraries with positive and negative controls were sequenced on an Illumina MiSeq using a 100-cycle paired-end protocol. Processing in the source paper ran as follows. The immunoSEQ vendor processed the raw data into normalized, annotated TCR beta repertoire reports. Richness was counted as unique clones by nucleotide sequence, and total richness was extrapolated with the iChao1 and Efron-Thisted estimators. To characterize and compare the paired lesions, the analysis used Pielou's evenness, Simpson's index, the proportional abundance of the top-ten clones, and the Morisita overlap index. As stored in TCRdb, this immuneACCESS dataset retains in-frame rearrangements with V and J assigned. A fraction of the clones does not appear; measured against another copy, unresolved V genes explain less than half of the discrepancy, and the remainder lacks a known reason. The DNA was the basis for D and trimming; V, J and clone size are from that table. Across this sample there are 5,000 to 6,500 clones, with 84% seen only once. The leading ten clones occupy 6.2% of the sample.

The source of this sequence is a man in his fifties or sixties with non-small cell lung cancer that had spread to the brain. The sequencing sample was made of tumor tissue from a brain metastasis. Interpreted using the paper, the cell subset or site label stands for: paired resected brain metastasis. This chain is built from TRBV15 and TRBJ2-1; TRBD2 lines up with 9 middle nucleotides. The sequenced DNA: TGTGCCACCAGCCCCCCCCGGGCGGGGGGGATAGTAAATGAGCAGTTCTTC. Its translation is CATSPPRAGGIVNEQFF. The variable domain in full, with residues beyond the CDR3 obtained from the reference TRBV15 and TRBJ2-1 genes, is DAMVIQNPRYQVTQFGKPVTLSCSQTLNHNVMYWYQQKSSQAPKLLFHYYDKDFNNEADTPDNFQSRRPNTSFCFLDIRSPGLGDTAMYLCATSPPRAGGIVNEQFFGPGTRLTVL.